The 23 T cell receptor beta chains presented below share a single source sample, sequenced in a study of CD8 T cells in ankylosing spondylitis (dated 2017 in TCRdb). The library came from 5' RACE. TCRdb shows the sequencer as Illumina HiSeq 2500. The raw public data were reprocessed by TCRdb itself: fastp quality trimming at Q25, MiXCR clonotype calling, in-frame beta chains only. Identical CDR3 protein sequences are pooled into one entry, listed with their most common genes and DNA. The sample table lists more than 150,000 distinct CDR3 sequences, approximately 18% of them with a count of one. Jointly, the top ten make up about 4.3% of the sample. Specimen: blood, either unsorted or a sorted T cell fraction (not recorded which). These receptors all stem from a male donor aged 5 to 30 with ankylosing spondylitis or in good health (not recorded which). Donor details come from another sample of the same person, matched by shared clones.

This clonotype has at least ten counts. The chain uses TRBV27 and TRBJ2-4, with 7 bases that match TRBD2. CDR1 MNHEY and CDR2 SMNVEV come from the germline V gene (reference sequence). V was pared by 4 bases and J by 3 bases, with 3 bases of the junction left unmatched. The CDR3 contains 14 residues. DNA for the CDR3: TGTGCCAGCAGTTCGACTAGCTTCAAAAACATTCAGTACTTC. This sequence encodes CASSSTSFKNIQYF.

This clonotype showed up many times. This chain links TRBV12-3 or TRBV12-4 with TRBJ2-1, with 10 bases identical to TRBD2. The CDR3 contains 17 residues. V lost 5 bases to trimming and J lost 3 bases; unmatched junction nucleotides: 10. DNA of the CDR3: TGTGCCAGCAGTGCCGATGTTAGCGGGAGGTTCTACAATGAGCAGTTCTTC. Its protein product is CASSADVSGRFYNEQFF.

The sample holds many counts of this clonotype. The CDR3 nucleotides are TGCAGCGTTGGCGGGAGGGCCAGGAATGAGCAGTTCTTC. Translating it yields CSVGGRARNEQFF. The rearrangement links TRBV29-1 to TRBJ2-1; TRBD2 agrees at 9 bases. The J segment lost 7 bases and the V segment lost 4 bases, leaving 5 bases of the junction unmatched. CDR1 is SQVTM and CDR2 is ANQGSEA in the germline V gene. The CDR3 spans 13 residues.

CDR3 sequence reads: CSVETSGLNNEQFF. CDR3 sequence (DNA): TGCAGCGTTGAGACTAGCGGGCTTAACAATGAGCAGTTCTTC. The chain uses TRBV29-1 and TRBJ2-1; 10 bases fit TRBD2. From germline, CDR1 is SQVTM and CDR2 ANQGSEA. J was trimmed by 5 bases and V by 3 bases; bases with no gene match: 4. The CDR3 has 14 amino acids.

This rearrangement joins TRBV27 to TRBJ2-5; D gene uncertain. CDR1 MNHEY and CDR2 SMNVEV come from the germline V gene (reference sequence). This CDR3 comprises 13 residues. Trimming removed 4 bases from V and 0 bases from J, with 6 bases in between. CDR3 protein: CASSSQDQETQYF. DNA of the CDR3: TGTGCCAGCAGTTCTCAGGACCAAGAGACCCAGTACTTC.

There are many counts of this clonotype. This chain links TRBV6-5 with TRBJ1-4; TRBD1 is a possible D gene (6 bases). Germline CDR1 is MNHEY and CDR2 is SVGAGI. This CDR3 is built from 14 residues. Trimming cost V 6 bases and J 6 bases, with 14 bases left between them. DNA of the CDR3: TGTGCCAGCAGCGCCCGACAGGCCTATGAAAAACTGTTTTTT. Translating gives CASSARQAYEKLFF.

This clonotype was observed at least ten times. J is TRBJ2-5 and V is TRBV20-1, with D possibly being TRBD1 (5 bases). CDR1 DFQATT and CDR2 SNEGSKA come from the germline V gene (reference sequence). The CDR3 length is 12 residues. V dropped 0 bases and J dropped 5 bases, with 7 bases sitting between them. This CDR3 reads CSARDRAETQYF. DNA of the CDR3: TGCAGTGCTAGAGACAGGGCGGAGACCCAGTACTTC.

This clonotype showed up many times. The V and J genes are TRBV7-9 and TRBJ2-7; D perhaps matches TRBD2 (5 bases). CDR1 is SEHNR and CDR2 is FQNEAQ in the germline V gene (reference sequence). Trimming took 3 bases from V and 6 from J, leaving 9 bases between them. The CDR3 loop spans 12 amino acids. In DNA, the CDR3 is TGTGCCAGCAGCTTGGAGGCTGGCGAGCAGTACTTC. Translation: CASSLEAGEQYF.

Many counts were recorded for this clonotype. The chain uses TRBV7-3 and TRBJ2-3, with D possibly being TRBD2 (6 bases). The germline CDR1 and CDR2 sequences are SGHTA and FQGTGA. This CDR3 region has 17 residues. The V end was cut by 5 bases, the J end by 4 bases, with 22 bases between. The CDR3 DNA reads as TGTGCCAGCAGCCCGGTAGCTGGGAGGTGGTTGGCAGATACGCAGTATTTT. Encoded protein: CASSPVAGRWLADTQYF. The full variable domain, in which reference TRBV7-3 and TRBJ2-3 provide the parts outside the CDR3, is GAGVSQTPSNKVTEKGKYVELRCDPISGHTALYWYRQSLGQGPEFLIYFQGTGAADDSGLPNDRFFAVRPEGSVSTLKIQRTERGDSAVYLCASSPVAGRWLADTQYFGPGTRLTVL.

Many counts were recorded for this clonotype. V is TRBV6-5 and J is TRBJ2-7, with 7 bases fitting TRBD1. J was trimmed by 2 bases and V by 2 bases; bases with no gene match: 3. The CDR3 sequence is 14 residues long. Germline V gene data show CDR1 as MNHEY and CDR2 as SVGAGI. CDR3 coding DNA: TGTGCCAGCAGTTACGGACAGGAGACCTACGAGCAGTACTTC. It is translated as CASSYGQETYEQYF.

This clonotype was observed a handful of times. This chain links TRBV6-1 with TRBJ2-2; D is undetermined. Per germline, CDR1 MNHNS and CDR2 SASEGT. V dropped 5 bases and J dropped 7 bases, with 5 bases sitting between them. This CDR3 has 11 amino acids. The CDR3 bases are TGTGCCAGCAGTATGGTCGGGGAGCTGTTTTTT. Its translation: CASSMVGELFF.

The sample holds many counts of this clonotype. This chain links TRBV29-1 with TRBJ2-1; 11 positions agree with TRBD2. This CDR3 has 15 residues. Germline assignment: CDR1 SQVTM and CDR2 ANQGSEA. Germline trimming cut 6 bases from V and 1 base from J; bases unmatched to any gene: 5. This CDR3 reads CSVKGLAGSYNEQFF. CDR3 coding DNA: TGCAGCGTAAAAGGACTAGCGGGTTCCTACAATGAGCAGTTCTTC.

The table lists this clonotype with many counts. The chain couples TRBV12-3 or TRBV12-4 to TRBJ1-5; TRBD1 agrees at 8 bases. The length of the CDR3 is 16 residues. V shed 5 bases and J 7 bases; nucleotides not matched to a gene: 13. CDR3 region: CASSPRTGRATQPQHF. CDR3 nucleotides: TGTGCCAGCAGTCCGCGGACAGGGCGGGCAACCCAGCCCCAGCATTTT.

The table lists this clonotype with many counts. The chain carries TRBV12-3 or TRBV12-4 and TRBJ2-1; TRBD1 or TRBD2 may be the D gene (5 bases each). Trimming left V 6 bases short and J 0 bases short, with 12 bases between. The CDR3 extends over 15 amino acids. Written as DNA, the CDR3 is TGTGCCAGCAGATCCGGGACGAGCTCCTACAATGAGCAGTTCTTC. Amino acids: CASRSGTSSYNEQFF.

The chain uses TRBV12-3 or TRBV12-4 and TRBJ2-1, with D perhaps given as TRBD1 or TRBD2 (5 bases each). The CDR3 totals 12 residues. V dropped 3 bases and J dropped 8 bases, with 8 bases sitting between them. The CDR3 protein is CASSLGVHEQFF. CDR3 nucleotide sequence: TGTGCCAGCAGTTTGGGGGTCCATGAGCAGTTCTTC.

The chain uses TRBV20-1 and TRBJ1-1, with D unclear. The CDR3 totals 12 residues. The V gene lost 3 bases and the J gene lost 2 bases, with 7 bases spanning the gap. Germline-derived CDR1 and CDR2 are DFQATT and SNEGSKA (reference sequence). The CDR3 protein is CSASPPNTEAFF. The CDR3, as DNA: TGCAGTGCTAGCCCTCCCAACACTGAAGCTTTCTTT.

This clonotype was seen many times. The V gene is TRBV9, the J gene TRBJ2-1; D possibly uses TRBD1 or TRBD2 (5 bases each). Trimming left V 0 bases short and J 6 bases short, with 16 bases between. This CDR3 has 16 amino acids. Germline V gene lookup returns CDR1 SGDLS and CDR2 YYNGEE. CDR3 in amino acids: CASSVGPGPLFNEQFF. CDR3 sequence (DNA): TGTGCCAGCAGCGTAGGACCGGGACCCCTTTTCAATGAGCAGTTCTTC.

The chain combines TRBV30 with TRBJ1-1; D is ambiguous. This CDR3 has 10 amino acids. Looked up from germline, CDR1 is GTSNPN and CDR2 is SVGIG (reference sequence). The ends were cut back, 8 bases at V and 6 bases at J, with 10 bases in the middle. The CDR3 coding sequence is TGTGCCCTGGATCCCCCTGAAGCTTTCTTT. This sequence encodes CALDPPEAFF.

The rearrangement joins TRBV30 to TRBJ1-2; weak D call: TRBD1 (6 bases). Trimming stripped 7 bases from V and 2 bases from J, with 8 bases between. Germline V lookup: CDR1 GTSNPN, CDR2 SVGIG (reference sequence). The length of the CDR3 is 11 residues. In DNA form, the CDR3 reads TGTGCCTCAACAGGGAACTATGGCTACACCTTC. Translation: CASTGNYGYTF.

This clonotype was picked up many times. This chain links TRBV20-1 with TRBJ1-6; D is unclear. V was cut by 5 bases and J by 8 bases, with 10 bases left in between. Germline CDR1 is DFQATT and CDR2 is SNEGSKA (reference sequence). CDR3 size: 12 residues. Here the CDR3 reads CSAHPTDSPLHF. CDR3 coding DNA: TGCAGTGCTCATCCTACGGATTCACCCCTCCACTTT.

There are a few counts of this clonotype. This rearrangement joins TRBV6-1 to TRBJ1-1; possible D gene TRBD1, 5 bases. Germline-derived CDR1 and CDR2 are MNHNS and SASEGT. Trimming cost V 11 bases and J 7 bases, with 14 bases left between them. The CDR3 is made up of 11 amino acids. The CDR3 is CAAGWQGEAFF. DNA for the CDR3: TGTGCCGCGGGCTGGCAGGGTGAAGCTTTCTTT.

The CDR3 DNA sequence: TGTGCCAGTCGCCTAGCGGGAGAGACAGACTACAATGAGCAGTTCTTC. This gives the protein CASRLAGETDYNEQFF. The chain joins TRBV6-5 to TRBJ2-1, with 10 nucleotides matching TRBD2. J gave up 3 bases and V 9 bases, and 11 bases lay outside the gene matches. The germline CDR1 and CDR2 sequences are MNHEY and SVGAGI. CDR3 length: 16 amino acids.

In its sample, this clonotype was seen many times. V usage is TRBV18 and J usage is TRBJ2-7, with D possibly being TRBD1 (5 bases). CDR1 is KGHSH and CDR2 is LQKENI in the germline V gene. This CDR3 is 14 amino acids long. The ends were cut back, 0 bases at V and 4 bases at J, with 10 bases in the middle. Written as DNA, the CDR3 is TGTGCCAGCTCACCACCGCCAGGGCATTACGAGCAGTACTTC. Protein product: CASSPPPGHYEQYF.